This T cell receptor (beta chain) was documented in a study of quantifying T cell responses using KT2 cells. Background on the study: TCR alpha and beta constant-region primers primed reverse transcription of RNA. Estimated efficiency of the T4 ligation step was above 9% under optimum conditions.

CDR1 and CDR2 from the germline V gene are GTSNPN and SVGIG (reference sequence). This CDR3 is 12 amino acids long. Trimming pared 4 bases from V and 4 bases from J, leaving 8 bases between. The cDNA 3' end received a ligated oligonucleotide with a UMI. First-round PCR used three to five cycles and beta primers RC1.1 and RC1.2 covering TRBC1 and TRBC2. One entry per CDR3 protein results from TCRdb running MiXCR on the UMI-ligation and nested PCR reads. The profile shows around 56,000 distinct CDR3 sequences, 9% to 15% of them singletons. Unfractionated PBMC were spiked with known numbers of KT2 clone cells. Study results and caveats: Even the lowest spike-in, about one KT2 cell per 100,000 PBMC, yielded detectable KT2 sequences.

The table lists this clonotype with many counts. Antigen specificity is unknown. This chain joins TRBV30 and TRBJ1-3; D uncertain. The TCR originated in a human donor. The material sequenced was PBMCs spiked with cells of the T cell clone KT2. CDR3 amino acids: CAWISSGNTIYF. Here the CDR3 DNA reads TGTGCCTGGATAAGTTCCGGAAACACCATATATTTT.